This T cell receptor beta chain was found in a study of blood T cell repertoires in COVID-19. Study at large: Specimens from acute and convalescent COVID-19 originated in the United States, Italy and Spain. The analysed material was cDNA or gDNA that came from T cells, B-cell-depleted T cells, or PBMCs.

In the study's own analysis: Reference gene primer amplification yielded estimated nucleated cell counts. Libraries were prepared by immunoSEQ multiplex PCR; TCRdb keeps only in-frame clonotypes and omits some of them. V, J and clone size reflect that table, while D and trimming were determined from the DNA. In the table there are over 150,000 clones, around 90% of which are singletons. Germline V CDR1 and CDR2: SEHNR, FQNEAQ (reference sequence). This CDR3 is built from 14 residues. Trimming left V 5 bases short and J 3 bases short, with 12 bases between. Sequencing was done on a sample of peripheral blood. V usage is TRBV7-9 and J usage is TRBJ2-3; D is possibly TRBD1 (6 bases). This TCR was sampled from a man in his late teens or twenties with acute or convalescent COVID-19. CDR3 in amino acids: CASSARDTTDTQYF. CDR3 nucleotides: TGTGCCAGCAGCGCCCGGGACACGACAGATACGCAGTATTTT.